This T cell receptor (beta chain) was profiled in a study of control samples from healthy donors and cancer patients. The CDR3 is 15 residues long. CDR1 SGDLS and CDR2 YYNGEE come from the germline V gene. The J segment lost 6 bases and the V segment lost 2 bases, leaving 7 bases of the junction unmatched. Assay used: immunoSEQ multiplex PCR; TCRdb lists only in-frame clones, some missing. Of 100,000 to 150,000 clones detected, more than 85% appear once; the ten largest clones hold around 1.8%. This TCR derives from a man younger than 35 in good health. The sequencing input was blood. The V and J genes are TRBV9 and TRBJ2-7; TRBD2 aligns across 11 bases. For the CDR3, the DNA is TGTGCCAGCAGCGTTTTAGGGCTAGCGGGAGGCGAGCAGTACTTC. This translates into CASSVLGLAGGEQYF.